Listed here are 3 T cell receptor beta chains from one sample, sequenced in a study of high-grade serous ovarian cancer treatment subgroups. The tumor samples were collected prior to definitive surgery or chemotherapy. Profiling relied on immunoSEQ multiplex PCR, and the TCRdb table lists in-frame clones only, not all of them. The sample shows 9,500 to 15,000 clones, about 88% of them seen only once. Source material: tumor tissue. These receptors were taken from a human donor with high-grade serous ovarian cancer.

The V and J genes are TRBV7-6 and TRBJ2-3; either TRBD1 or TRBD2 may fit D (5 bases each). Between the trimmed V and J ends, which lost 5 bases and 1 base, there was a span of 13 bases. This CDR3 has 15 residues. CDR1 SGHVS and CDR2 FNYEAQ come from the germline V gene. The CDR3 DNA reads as TGTGCCAGCAGCCGACTGCGAGGGGGCACAGATACGCAGTATTTT. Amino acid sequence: CASSRLRGGTDTQYF.

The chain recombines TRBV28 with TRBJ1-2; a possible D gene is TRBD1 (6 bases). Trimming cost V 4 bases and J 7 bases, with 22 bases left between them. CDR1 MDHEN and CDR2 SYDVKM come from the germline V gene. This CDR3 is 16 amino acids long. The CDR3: CASSSHSDSRIFGYTF. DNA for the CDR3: TGTGCCAGCAGTTCTCACTCGGACAGTCGGATTTTTGGCTACACCTTC.

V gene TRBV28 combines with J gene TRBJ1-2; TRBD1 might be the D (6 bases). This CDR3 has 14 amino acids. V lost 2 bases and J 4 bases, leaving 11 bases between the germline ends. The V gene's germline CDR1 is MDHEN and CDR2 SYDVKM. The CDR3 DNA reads TGTGCCAGCAGTTTACAGGGGACCTTCTATGGCTACACCTTC. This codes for CASSLQGTFYGYTF.